The 26 T cell receptor beta chains in this list originate from one sample, sequenced in a study of T cell repertoires in cytomegalovirus infection (dated by TCRdb to about 2019). Sequencer: Illumina HiSeq 1500. Using fastp trimming at Q25 and MiXCR clonotype assembly, TCRdb reanalyzed the public sequencing data and kept in-frame beta chains. Each CDR3 protein appears once, grouped with its most common genes and DNA. This sample has roughly 350,000 distinct CDR3 sequences in its table, and nearly 35% of those were observed once. The leading ten clones occupy 13% of the sample. These TCRs' antigens remain unknown. The sample's treatment or condition label is to be understood as: in vitro stimulation with specific CMV peptide epitopes to enrich CMV-specific T cells. The source material was cultured PBMCs, sampled from culture after CMV antigen stimulation. These receptors came from a human donor in good health (CMV status not recorded). Some clones in this sample may be carry-over from other donors' samples.

This rearrangement joins TRBV7-2 to TRBJ1-3; the D is unclear. Trimming took off 1 base at V and 4 bases at J, with 5 bases between the two ends. The CDR3 length is 13 residues. CDR1 SGHTA and CDR2 FQGNSA come from the germline V gene. The CDR3 is CASSLVKGNTIYF. The CDR3 coding sequence is TGTGCCAGCAGCTTAGTCAAGGGAAACACCATATATTTT. Variable domain in full (rest from reference TRBV7-2 and TRBJ1-3): GAGVSQSPSNKVTEKGKDVELRCDPISGHTALYWYRQSLGQGLEFLIYFQGNSAPDKSGLPSDRFSAERTGGSVSTLTIQRTQQEDSAVYLCASSLVKGNTIYFGEGSWLTVV.

This clonotype appeared once. Relative to the germline gene, one junction end is altered; a read error may explain this. This chain links TRBV4-1 with TRBJ1-6, with D possibly being TRBD1 (6 bases). Germline CDR1 and CDR2: MGHRA and YSYEKL. The CDR3 loop spans 18 amino acids. The CDR3 region has the DNA TGTGCCAGCAGCCAACTCGGGAAGGGGGGACGGGGAAATTCACCCCTCCACTTT. Its protein is CASSQLGKGGRGNSPLHF.

This chain links TRBV27 with TRBJ2-1; 13 positions agree with TRBD2. Per germline, CDR1 MNHEY and CDR2 SMNVEV (reference sequence). The CDR3 has 19 amino acids. Trimming at V came to 5 bases and at J to 0 bases, leaving 10 bases not matched to a gene. CDR3 sequence reads: CASSLRGLAGFSSYNEQFF. Written as DNA, the CDR3 is TGTGCCAGCAGTCTACGGGGACTAGCGGGATTTAGCTCCTACAATGAGCAGTTCTTC.

The V and J genes are TRBV28 and TRBJ2-5, with D perhaps assigned TRBD1 or TRBD2 (5 bases each). The V gene lost 11 bases and the J gene lost 4 bases, with 14 bases spanning the gap. The CDR3 runs to 12 residues. The germline CDR1 and CDR2 sequences are MDHEN and SYDVKM. CDR3 sequence (DNA): TGTGCCGGGGGAAGGGCGAGAGAGACCCAGTACTTC. Translating it yields CAGGRARETQYF.

The rearrangement joins TRBV2 to TRBJ2-4, with a tentative D call TRBD2 (6 bases). The V end lost 3 bases, the J end lost 3 bases, and 15 bases lay between the germline ends. This CDR3 has 16 amino acids. Germline CDR1 and CDR2: SNHLY and FYNNEI. The CDR3 DNA reads as TGTGCCAGCAGTGATCCTACCGCCGGGGGCAAAAACATTCAGTACTTC. It is translated as CASSDPTAGGKNIQYF.

The V call is TRBV30, the J call TRBJ1-1, with D tentatively TRBD1 (5 bases). Trimming removed 3 bases from V and 0 bases from J, with 14 bases in between. Germline V lookup: CDR1 GTSNPN, CDR2 SVGIG (reference sequence). The CDR3 is 15 amino acids. The CDR3 loop is CAWRWIGAVNTEAFF. CDR3 DNA sequence: TGTGCCTGGAGGTGGATAGGGGCGGTGAACACTGAAGCTTTCTTT.

The chain joins TRBV7-2 to TRBJ2-7, with a possible D match to TRBD2 (6 bases). Germline V gene sequence: CDR1 SGHTA, CDR2 FQGNSA. V gave up 5 bases and J gave up 2 bases, with 19 bases separating them. CDR3 size: 16 residues. The DNA for the CDR3 is TGTGCCAGCAGCCTAAGACGGGGGATCGTCCCCTACGAGCAGTACTTC. This sequence encodes CASSLRRGIVPYEQYF.

This clonotype was counted only a few times. The V gene is TRBV12-3 or TRBV12-4, the J gene TRBJ1-2; perhaps TRBD1 as D (6 bases). Trimming pared 4 bases from V and 7 bases from J, leaving 13 bases between. The CDR3 is 13 amino acids. The CDR3 nucleotides are TGTGCCAGCAGTTCGCCACAGGGCCGTGGCTACACCTTC. Amino acids: CASSSPQGRGYTF.

This chain joins TRBV14 and TRBJ1-1; weak D call: TRBD1 (6 bases). The CDR3 is 13 amino acids. Germline CDR1 SGHDN, CDR2 FVKESK. The V and J ends lost 5 bases and 8 bases respectively, with 15 bases between them. The CDR3 bases are TGTGCCAGCAGCTCCAAATCACAGGGAGAAGCTTTCTTT. Its translation is CASSSKSQGEAFF.

This clonotype was counted a few times. This sequence joins TRBV7-6 and TRBJ2-5, with TRBD2 identical over 12 bases. The length of the CDR3 is 16 residues. Trimming took 0 bases from V and 7 from J; bases not matched to a gene: 6. Germline assignment: CDR1 SGHVS and CDR2 FNYEAQ. CDR3 coding DNA: TGTGCCAGCAGCTTAGCCCCTAGCGGGAGGGCCGCGACCCAGTACTTC. Protein: CASSLAPSGRAATQYF.

The chain carries TRBV5-1 and TRBJ2-7; 11 nucleotides match TRBD2. The V gene's germline CDR1 is SGHRS and CDR2 YFSETQ. The CDR3 runs to 15 residues. J lost 2 bases, V lost 4 bases, and 5 bases had no gene match. The CDR3 spells CASSRGLAVTYEQYF. The CDR3 DNA reads TGCGCCAGCAGCCGGGGACTAGCGGTAACCTACGAGCAGTACTTC.

This chain uses TRBV7-8 with TRBJ2-1; the match to TRBD2 covers 12 bases. CDR3 length: 18 amino acids. CDR1 and CDR2 from the germline V gene are SGHVS and FQNEAQ. J lost 1 base, V lost 10 bases, and 14 bases had no gene match. CDR3 loop: CATFPLAGGPSSYNEQFF. CDR3 in DNA: TGTGCCACCTTCCCGCTAGCGGGAGGGCCTTCGTCCTACAATGAGCAGTTCTTC.

The chain is built from TRBV19 and TRBJ2-2; the match to TRBD2 covers 9 bases. V lost 4 bases to trimming and J lost 5 bases; unmatched junction nucleotides: 5. The CDR3 extends over 15 amino acids. Per the germline V gene, CDR1 is LNHDA and CDR2 is SQIVND (reference sequence). CDR3: CASSKVAGVTGELFF. Here the CDR3 DNA reads TGTGCCAGTAGTAAGGTAGCGGGAGTGACCGGGGAGCTGTTTTTT.

The gene calls are TRBV6-2 or TRBV6-3 and TRBJ2-6, with D perhaps given as TRBD1 or TRBD2 (5 bases each). V shed 1 base and J shed 0 bases, with 22 bases lying between them. The germline gives CDR1 MNHEY, CDR2 SVGEGT. CDR3 length: 21 amino acids. CDR3 in amino acids: CASSYYGADGEPTSGANVLTF. As DNA, the CDR3 is TGTGCCAGCAGTTACTACGGGGCCGACGGAGAACCGACCTCTGGGGCCAACGTCCTGACTTTC.

V usage is TRBV7-9 and J usage is TRBJ1-2; unclear D gene. This CDR3 comprises 15 residues. Germline values: CDR1 SEHNR, CDR2 FQNEAQ (reference sequence). The germline V and J ends were trimmed by 1 base and 2 bases, with 11 bases remaining between them. The DNA of the CDR3 is TGTGCCAGCAGCTTAGTGGGCCAACCAAACTATGGCTACACCTTC. As protein: CASSLVGQPNYGYTF.

This chain links TRBV5-4 with TRBJ2-7; tentatively, D is TRBD2 (6 bases). Germline V lookup: CDR1 SGHNT, CDR2 YYREEE (reference sequence). Trimming took 1 base from V and 5 from J, leaving 19 bases between them. The CDR3 is 16 residues long. The CDR3 DNA reads as TGTGCCAGCAGCTTGTTCTCACAGAGCGGGTTCCACGAGCAGTACTTC. Translation gives CASSLFSQSGFHEQYF.

The count of this clonotype is one. The V and J genes are TRBV18 and TRBJ2-1, with 12 positions matching TRBD2. The CDR3 length is 16 residues. J was trimmed by 5 bases and V by 3 bases; bases with no gene match: 5. CDR1 and CDR2 (germline): KGHSH, LQKENI. CDR3 nucleotide sequence: TGTGCCAGCTCACCTCCACTAGCGGGAGGTGACAATGAGCAGTTCTTC. Translating gives CASSPPLAGGDNEQFF.

The chain uses TRBV18 and TRBJ1-1; D perhaps matches TRBD1 (6 bases). This CDR3 comprises 13 residues. CDR1 and CDR2 from the germline V gene are KGHSH and LQKENI. Trimming pared 0 bases from V and 4 bases from J, leaving 6 bases between. The CDR3 DNA follows: TGTGCCAGCTCACCACCGGACAGCACTGAAGCTTTCTTT. Its translation: CASSPPDSTEAFF.

The chain uses TRBV19 and TRBJ2-2; D gene unclear. The CDR3 covers 12 residues. V lost 3 bases, J lost 6 bases, and 5 bases lay in between. Germline CDR1 reads LNHDA; CDR2 reads SQIVND (reference sequence). CDR3 in amino acids: CASSMGPGELFF. In DNA, the CDR3 is TGTGCCAGTAGTATGGGCCCCGGGGAGCTGTTTTTT.

This clonotype came up a few times. The chain is built from TRBV7-6 and TRBJ2-1, with a tentative D call TRBD2 (6 bases). Germline assignment: CDR1 SGHVS and CDR2 FNYEAQ. This CDR3 is 16 amino acids long. Deletions cut 7 bases from V and 0 bases from J, with 16 bases between. Here the CDR3 reads CASNGGRESSYNEQFF. CDR3 sequence (DNA): TGTGCCAGCAATGGGGGTCGGGAGAGCTCCTACAATGAGCAGTTCTTC.

This clonotype was recorded at least ten times. J is TRBJ1-5 and V is TRBV7-2, with D maybe TRBD1 (5 bases). The CDR3 is 15 amino acids. V lost 1 base and J 2 bases, leaving 9 bases between the germline ends. CDR1 SGHTA and CDR2 FQGNSA come from the germline V gene. CDR3 DNA: TGTGCCAGCAGCTTAGTCGGGGGTGGCAATCAGCCCCAGCATTTT. Residues: CASSLVGGGNQPQHF. The full variable domain, with the rest looked up from reference TRBV7-2 and TRBJ1-5, is GAGVSQSPSNKVTEKGKDVELRCDPISGHTALYWYRQSLGQGLEFLIYFQGNSAPDKSGLPSDRFSAERTGGSVSTLTIQRTQQEDSAVYLCASSLVGGGNQPQHFGDGTRLSIL.

The chain employs TRBV5-5 and TRBJ1-1; D remains unclear. Germline V CDR1 and CDR2: SGHKS, YYEKEE (reference sequence). The V end lost 1 base, the J end lost 0 bases, and 7 bases lay between the germline ends. This CDR3 contains 14 residues. CDR3 region: CASSLLQLNTEAFF. The CDR3 bases are TGTGCCAGCAGCTTGTTGCAGTTGAACACTGAAGCTTTCTTT.

V usage is TRBV4-1 and J usage is TRBJ1-1; D may be TRBD1 (6 bases). The CDR3 runs to 19 residues. The V gene lost 0 bases and the J gene lost 0 bases, with 20 bases spanning the gap. From germline, CDR1 is MGHRA and CDR2 YSYEKL. The CDR3 coding sequence is TGCGCCAGCAGCCAAGATATTCCAGGTGTGACAGGAATGAACACTGAAGCTTTCTTT. This codes for CASSQDIPGVTGMNTEAFF.

This clonotype was found a few times. The chain links TRBV7-2 to TRBJ2-5, with D possibly matching TRBD2 (5 bases). In germline, CDR1 is SGHTA, CDR2 FQGNSA. The CDR3 totals 14 residues. V lost 5 bases and J 4 bases, leaving 14 bases between the germline ends. Written as DNA, the CDR3 is TGTGCCAGCAGCGAGGTAGGAGGAGGAGAGACCCAGTACTTC. Its protein product is CASSEVGGGETQYF.

The chain carries TRBV7-2 and TRBJ1-1, with D unclear. V lost 6 bases, J lost 1 base, and 9 bases lay in between. CDR1 SGHTA and CDR2 FQGNSA come from the germline V gene. The CDR3 contains 13 residues. CDR3 sequence (DNA): TGTGCCAGCAGGGGAAGCGGGAACACTGAAGCTTTCTTT. Its translation is CASRGSGNTEAFF. Using reference TRBV7-2 and TRBJ1-1 for the parts outside the CDR3, the full variable domain is GAGVSQSPSNKVTEKGKDVELRCDPISGHTALYWYRQSLGQGLEFLIYFQGNSAPDKSGLPSDRFSAERTGGSVSTLTIQRTQQEDSAVYLCASRGSGNTEAFFGQGTRLTVV.

This clonotype appeared many times. The chain joins TRBV7-8 to TRBJ2-5, with 7 bases identical to TRBD2. The CDR3 extends over 17 amino acids. V was pared by 2 bases and J by 6 bases, with 15 bases of the junction left unmatched. The germline V gene has CDR1 SGHVS and CDR2 FQNEAQ. The CDR3 DNA follows: TGTGCCAGCAGCTTAACAGGATTCGCGGGAGCGGGGAAGACCCAGTACTTC. Protein: CASSLTGFAGAGKTQYF.